One sample yielded the 7 T cell receptor beta chains listed below, sequenced in a study of human T cells and chemical hapten exposure. TCRdb processed the RACE reads anew with MiXCR; each CDR3 protein has one entry. Of about 190,000 distinct CDR3 sequences in the sample, about 25% were seen once. The time point denotes: patch test 3, about 24 weeks after DPC sensitization. Treatment in this sample: therapeutic diphenylcyclopropenone sensitization with weekly scalp DPC. Sequencing was performed on whole blood, taken in connection with sensitization to the hapten diphenylcyclopropenone (DPC). These receptors all stem from a woman between 35 and 50 years old with alopecia areata. Some clones in this sample may be carry-over from other donors' samples.

The chain employs TRBV25-1 and TRBJ1-2, with a tentative D call TRBD1 (5 bases). The length of the CDR3 is 13 residues. Germline V gene data show CDR1 as MGHDK and CDR2 as SYGVNS. V was trimmed by 5 bases and J by 2 bases, leaving 9 bases between them. CDR3 region: CASSWGGNYGYTF. CDR3 nucleotides: TGTGCCAGCAGTTGGGGGGGGAACTATGGCTACACCTTC.

In the case of this clonotype: The junction departs from the called germline gene at one end, perhaps through a read error. The rearrangement uses TRBV29-1 and TRBJ2-3; TRBD2 is a possible D gene (6 bases). The CDR3 has 12 residues. Germline values: CDR1 SQVTM, CDR2 ANQGSEA. The CDR3 sequence: CSVETGGGTRDF. Written as DNA, the CDR3 is TGCAGCGTTGAGACTGGTGGCGGGACGAGGGATTTT.

This chain connects TRBV7-9 to TRBJ2-3; D is perhaps TRBD1 or TRBD2 (5 bases each). From germline, CDR1 is SEHNR and CDR2 FQNEAQ (reference sequence). The CDR3 totals 12 residues. V lost 8 bases, J lost 2 bases, and 8 bases lay in between. In DNA, the CDR3 is TGTGCCAGCGGGGGAACCACAGATACGCAGTATTTT. Translation: CASGGTTDTQYF.

In its sample, this clonotype was seen a few times. The chain uses TRBV6-5 and TRBJ2-7; 12 nucleotides match TRBD2. This CDR3 region has 15 residues. The ends lost 4 bases at V and 3 bases at J; junction bases unmatched: 4. CDR1 and CDR2 (germline): MNHEY, SVGAGI. CDR3 in amino acids: CASSSWTSGDYEQYF. The CDR3, as DNA: TGTGCCAGCAGTTCGTGGACTAGCGGGGACTACGAGCAGTACTTC.

This clonotype was detected only a few times. This chain uses TRBV6-2 or TRBV6-3 with TRBJ2-7, with 7 bases lining up with TRBD1. J was trimmed by 3 bases and V by 7 bases; bases with no gene match: 9. CDR1 is MNHEY, CDR2 SVGEGT, per germline. The CDR3 runs 14 residues. CDR3 loop: CASTPRGQNYEQYF. The CDR3 DNA follows: TGTGCCAGCACTCCACGGGGACAGAACTACGAGCAGTACTTC.

This clonotype was seen only a few times. The CDR3 protein is CSANTIRGGTEAFF. The CDR3 nucleotides read TGCAGTGCTAACACGATCAGGGGCGGCACTGAAGCTTTCTTT. This chain links TRBV20-1 with TRBJ1-1; D is possibly TRBD1 (6 bases). The CDR3 contains 14 residues. In germline, CDR1 is DFQATT, CDR2 SNEGSKA (reference sequence). V shed 4 bases and J shed 4 bases, with 16 bases lying between them.

The J gene is TRBJ2-3, the V gene TRBV5-5, with 7 bases fitting TRBD2. J gave up 0 bases and V 5 bases, and 15 bases lay outside the gene matches. The CDR3 is 18 residues long. Germline CDR1 SGHKS, CDR2 YYEKEE (reference sequence). The CDR3 DNA sequence: TGTGCCAGCAGGGCTCGTCTAGGGAGGGCCTCTAGCACAGATACGCAGTATTTT. Translated, it gives CASRARLGRASSTDTQYF.